Detailed here is one T cell receptor (beta chain). Antigen unknown. This specimen belongs to a study of T cell responses to AZD1222 COVID-19 vaccine. Trimming left V 10 bases short and J 4 bases short, with 22 bases between. Looked up from germline, CDR1 is SNHLY and CDR2 is FYNNEI. The CDR3 runs 15 residues. Clones were sequenced by immunoSEQ multiplex PCR, and TCRdb holds only the in-frame ones, with some missing. The data contain about 170,000 clones, 90% of them singletons. General study results and limits: Vaccine-associated CD4 TCRs ranged over spike, dominating at 160-218 and 743-854.

V gene TRBV2 combines with J gene TRBJ1-1, with D tentatively TRBD1 (5 bases). This TCR was recovered from an adult in good health. The sample was peripheral blood, taken on day 0 of AZD1222 vaccination. The DNA for the CDR3 is TGTGCCACCGAAATCGGGACCTTAGGATCCACTGAAGCTTTCTTT. Translation gives CATEIGTLGSTEAFF.